The 22 T cell receptor beta chains listed next were all sequenced from one sample in a study of T cells after yellow fever vaccination. MiXCR, run by TCRdb on the 5' RACE reads, gives a single entry per CDR3 protein. This sample has more than 90,000 distinct CDR3 sequences, with under 9% found just once. The sequenced sample was CD8+ T cells sorted from PBMCs, obtained 45 days after the yellow fever booster vaccination. These receptors originate from a man aged 30-40 years who received the YFV17D yellow fever vaccine.

Regarding this clonotype: Being one base from a much bigger clone, this may be a read error. The J gene is TRBJ2-1, the V gene TRBV7-8; 10 bases line up with TRBD2. CDR1 and CDR2 (germline): SGHVS, FQNEAQ. The length of the CDR3 is 16 residues. The DNA for the CDR3 is TGTGTCAGCAGCACCCAAGCGGGAGGGCCTTACAATGAGCAGTTCTTC. This sequence encodes CVSSTQAGGPYNEQFF.

Only a few counts were recorded for this clonotype. The J gene is TRBJ2-1, the V gene TRBV19, with D possibly TRBD2 on 6 matching bases. V was clipped by 6 bases and J by 7 bases, with 10 bases between them. CDR1 and CDR2 (germline): LNHDA, SQIVND (reference sequence). The CDR3 is made up of 12 amino acids. The CDR3 bases are TGTGCCAGTAGCGGGAGTGGGAATGAGCAGTTCTTC. As protein: CASSGSGNEQFF.

The table lists this clonotype with a few counts. The rearrangement uses TRBV14 and TRBJ2-5; D ambiguous. Germline assignment: CDR1 SGHDN and CDR2 FVKESK. The V end lost 0 bases, the J end lost 5 bases, and 7 bases lay between the germline ends. The CDR3 covers 13 residues. The CDR3 DNA is TGTGCCAGCAGCCAAGAGGTGTGGGAGACCCAGTACTTC. This codes for CASSQEVWETQYF.

This clonotype was counted at least ten times. The chain employs TRBV19 and TRBJ2-7; maybe TRBD2 (6 bases). V lost 6 bases, J lost 2 bases, and 14 bases lay in between. Germline V gene lookup returns CDR1 LNHDA and CDR2 SQIVND (reference sequence). CDR3 length: 14 residues. The CDR3 sequence: CASSQAGSTYEQYF. CDR3 coding DNA: TGTGCCAGTAGCCAGGCGGGGTCAACCTACGAGCAGTACTTC.

Note on this clonotype: This may arise from a read error, as a much more abundant clone is one base away. This chain connects TRBV7-2 to TRBJ2-1; D gene unclear. This CDR3 is built from 9 residues. CDR1 and CDR2 from the germline V gene are SGHTA and FQGNSA. The CDR3 coding sequence is TGTGCCAGCTGCCGGGTGCCCCGCTTC. Protein: CASCRVPRF.

This rearrangement joins TRBV7-8 to TRBJ2-7, with 8 bases matching TRBD2. The V segment lost 6 bases and the J segment 13 bases; nucleotides outside the gene matches: 11. The CDR3 has 12 residues. The germline CDR1 and CDR2 sequences are SGHVS and FQNEAQ. The DNA of the CDR3 is TGTGCCAGCAGGACCGTGGGACTAGTAAACTACTTC. This gives the protein CASRTVGLVNYF.

The sample holds many counts of this clonotype. The rearrangement joins TRBV20-1 to TRBJ2-1, with unresolved D. V was pared by 0 bases and J by 0 bases, with 12 bases between. Germline loops: CDR1 DFQATT, CDR2 SNEGSKA (reference sequence). CDR3 length: 16 residues. CDR3 coding DNA: TGCAGTGCTAGAGATGATGCGAGGAGCTCCTACAATGAGCAGTTCTTC. Protein: CSARDDARSSYNEQFF.

This clonotype was found a few times. The V gene is TRBV20-1, the J gene TRBJ2-1, with 11 positions matching TRBD2. Germline V gene data show CDR1 as DFQATT and CDR2 as SNEGSKA (reference sequence). This CDR3 region has 19 residues. The junction had 18 bases not matched to a gene; V was cut back by 0 bases and J by 8 bases. This chain's CDR3 is CSARDGAGLAGPVIYEQFF. The CDR3, as DNA: TGCAGTGCTAGAGATGGGGCCGGACTAGCGGGTCCGGTTATATATGAGCAGTTCTTC.

This clonotype was seen ten or more times. The V call is TRBV5-5, the J call TRBJ2-1; the match to TRBD2 covers 7 bases. The CDR3 runs to 18 residues. V lost 0 bases, J lost 7 bases, and 16 bases stayed unmatched. Germline CDR1 SGHKS, CDR2 YYEKEE (reference sequence). The CDR3 reads CASSLDGPGGSFSNEQFF. The CDR3 DNA reads as TGTGCCAGCAGCTTGGATGGGCCGGGCGGGAGTTTCTCGAATGAGCAGTTCTTC.

This clonotype was observed at least ten times. Here the CDR3 DNA reads TGTGCCAGCAGTTCCCCCTACACCGGACAGGGCGGCCACGAGCAGTACTTC. Translation gives CASSSPYTGQGGHEQYF. The chain employs TRBV6-5 and TRBJ2-7, with 8 positions matching TRBD1. Germline CDR1 is MNHEY and CDR2 is SVGAGI. V lost 4 bases, J lost 5 bases, and 16 bases stayed unmatched. The CDR3 extends over 17 amino acids.

This clonotype was counted only a few times. The chain recombines TRBV6-2 or TRBV6-3 with TRBJ2-5, with 7 bases aligning to TRBD2. J was trimmed by 5 bases and V by 5 bases; bases with no gene match: 11. The CDR3 loop spans 15 amino acids. Germline assignment: CDR1 MNHEY and CDR2 SVGEGT. The CDR3 here is CASSGGLGIAETQYF. CDR3 in DNA: TGTGCCAGCAGTGGAGGACTAGGGATCGCGGAGACCCAGTACTTC.

This clonotype has just a few counts. This chain uses TRBV30 with TRBJ2-1; the match to TRBD2 covers 10 bases. The CDR3 covers 17 residues. V gave up 0 bases and J gave up 7 bases; unmatched junction bases: 12. From germline, CDR1 is GTSNPN and CDR2 SVGIG (reference sequence). Here the CDR3 DNA reads TGTGCCTGGAGTGTACACCCAGCGGGAGGGCCGCGGAATGAGCAGTTCTTC. Translated, it gives CAWSVHPAGGPRNEQFF. Variable domain in full (rest from reference TRBV30 and TRBJ2-1): SQTIHQWPATLVQPVGSPLSLECTVEGTSNPNLYWYRQAAGRGLQLLFYSVGIGQISSEVPQNLSASRPQDRQFILSSKKLLLSDSGFYLCAWSVHPAGGPRNEQFFGPGTRLTVL.

In this sample, this clonotype turned up a few times. This rearrangement joins TRBV24-1 to TRBJ2-6; maybe TRBD1 (6 bases). Looked up from germline, CDR1 is KGHDR and CDR2 is SFDVKD. The CDR3 is made up of 18 amino acids. Trimming took 1 base from V and 0 from J, leaving 12 bases between them. CDR3 bases: TGTGCCACCAGTGATTTAGACGGCAGGGGCTCTGGGGCCAACGTCCTGACTTTC. It is translated as CATSDLDGRGSGANVLTF.

The chain combines TRBV6-2 or TRBV6-3 with TRBJ2-1; no clear D gene. Per the germline V gene, CDR1 is MNHEY and CDR2 is SVGEGT. The CDR3 has 12 amino acids. Trimming left V 2 bases short and J 7 bases short, with 6 bases between. CDR3 in amino acids: CASSYPLNEQFF. CDR3 bases: TGTGCCAGCAGTTACCCCTTGAATGAGCAGTTCTTC.

This clonotype was counted many times. The chain is built from TRBV15 and TRBJ2-1; 9 bases match TRBD1. The trim removed 6 bases at V and 4 bases at J, leaving 4 bases unmatched. There are 14 residues in the CDR3. Germline V CDR1 and CDR2: LNHNV, YYDKDF (reference sequence). CDR3 in DNA: TGTGCCACCAGAGAGACAGGGGGGTACAATGAGCAGTTCTTC. Its protein is CATRETGGYNEQFF.

The sample holds a few counts of this clonotype. The rearrangement joins TRBV24-1 to TRBJ2-1; a weak D match, TRBD2 (6 bases). The CDR3 is 13 amino acids. V was shortened by 2 bases and J by 5 bases, with 6 bases between the two germline ends. The germline CDR1 and CDR2 sequences are KGHDR and SFDVKD. Here the CDR3 DNA reads TGTGCCACCAGTGATTGGGGGGACAATGAGCAGTTCTTC. It translates to CATSDWGDNEQFF.

In its sample, this clonotype was seen many times. The gene calls are TRBV7-6 and TRBJ2-7, with D possibly matching TRBD2 (6 bases). The V gene's germline CDR1 is SGHVS and CDR2 FNYEAQ. The ends were cut back, 1 base at V and 4 bases at J, with 11 bases in the middle. The CDR3 spans 14 residues. The CDR3 nucleotides are TGTGCCAGCAGCTTAGAGGTCGGGAGTTACGAGCAGTACTTC. As protein: CASSLEVGSYEQYF.

This clonotype was observed many times. Here the CDR3 DNA reads TGTGCCAGCATCTCGAGCTCTGGAAACACCATATATTTT. Translating gives CASISSSGNTIYF. The chain combines TRBV7-9 with TRBJ1-3; D is undetermined. The germline V and J ends were trimmed by 7 bases and 0 bases, with 7 bases remaining between them. Germline lookup yields CDR1 SEHNR and CDR2 FQNEAQ (reference sequence). The CDR3 runs to 13 residues.

The chain couples TRBV12-5 to TRBJ2-7; 9 nucleotides line up with TRBD1. Germline-derived CDR1 and CDR2 are LGHNT and FRNRAP. The CDR3 is made up of 16 amino acids. With 3 bases clipped from V and 5 bases from J, the junction kept 11 bases outside the gene matches. In DNA form, the CDR3 reads TGTGCTAGTGGTTTCGGTGTCGGACAGGGGCCTGACGAGCAGTACTTC. Its protein is CASGFGVGQGPDEQYF.

The genes are TRBV12-2 and TRBJ1-5; the D call TRBD1 from the table was never checked on the DNA. TRBV12-2 is recorded as a pseudogene. CDR3 length equals 16 residues. The CDR3 DNA reads TGTGCAAGTCGCTTTCGCCCGGGACACCTAGGAAAGCCCCAGCATTTT. It yields the protein CASRFRPGHLGKPQHF.

The V and J genes are TRBV7-2 and TRBJ2-1; 8 bases are shared with TRBD1. Looked up from germline, CDR1 is SGHTA and CDR2 is FQGNSA. With V trimmed by 5 bases and J by 5 bases, 8 bases remained unmatched. The CDR3 spans 15 residues. CDR3 sequence (DNA): TGTGCCAGCAGCCCTACAGGGGGAGGCCACAATGAGCAGTTCTTC. As protein: CASSPTGGGHNEQFF.

This clonotype was counted at least ten times. CDR3 in amino acids: CATSRDQGYEQYF. In DNA, the CDR3 is TGTGCCACCAGCAGAGATCAAGGGTACGAGCAGTACTTC. The chain recombines TRBV15 with TRBJ2-7, with D hard to call. Trimming removed 0 bases at V and 4 bases at J, with 7 bases between. Germline V gene sequence: CDR1 LNHNV, CDR2 YYDKDF (reference sequence). The CDR3 covers 13 residues.